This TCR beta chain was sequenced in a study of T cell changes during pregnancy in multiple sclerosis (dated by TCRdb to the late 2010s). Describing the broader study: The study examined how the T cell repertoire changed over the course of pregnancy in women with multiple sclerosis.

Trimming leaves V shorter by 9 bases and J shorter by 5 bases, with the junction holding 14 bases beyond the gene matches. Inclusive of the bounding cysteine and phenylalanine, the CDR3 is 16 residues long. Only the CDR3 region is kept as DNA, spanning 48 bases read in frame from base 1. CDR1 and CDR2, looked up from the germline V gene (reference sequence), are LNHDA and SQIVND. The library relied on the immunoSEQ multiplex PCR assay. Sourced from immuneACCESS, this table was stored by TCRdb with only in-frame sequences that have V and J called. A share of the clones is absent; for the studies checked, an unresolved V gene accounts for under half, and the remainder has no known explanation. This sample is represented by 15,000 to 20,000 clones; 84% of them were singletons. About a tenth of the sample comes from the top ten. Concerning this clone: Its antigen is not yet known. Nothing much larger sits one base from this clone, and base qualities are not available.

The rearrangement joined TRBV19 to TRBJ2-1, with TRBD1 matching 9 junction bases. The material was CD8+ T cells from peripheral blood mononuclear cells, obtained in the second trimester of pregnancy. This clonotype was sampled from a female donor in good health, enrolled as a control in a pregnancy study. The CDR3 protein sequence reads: CASPQAETGGNNEQFF. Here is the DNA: TGTGCCAGCCCCCAGGCCGAGACAGGGGGAAACAATGAGCAGTTCTTC.